The 28 T cell receptor beta chains below were found in one sample sequenced in a study of OX40 agonist ivuxolimab in advanced cancers. Assay: immunoSEQ multiplex PCR; the TCRdb copy retains only in-frame clones and omits some. The data hold 100,000 to 140,000 clones, with approximately 90% observed a single time. Source: CD4+ or CD8+ T cells sorted from blood, taken in a trial of the OX40 agonist ivuxolimab. Every receptor here comes from an adult with an advanced solid tumor such as melanoma, head and neck, liver or kidney cancer.

The chain carries TRBV7-9 and TRBJ2-1, with D maybe TRBD1 (5 bases). CDR1 is SEHNR and CDR2 is FQNEAQ in the germline V gene (reference sequence). Trimming took off 4 bases at V and 10 bases at J, with 17 bases between the two ends. The CDR3 extends over 14 amino acids. Here the CDR3 DNA reads TGTGCCAGCAGCTCACAGGCCCGGTTTAACGAGCAGTTCTTC. Its translation is CASSSQARFNEQFF. The full variable domain, rest sourced from reference TRBV7-9 and TRBJ2-1, is DTGVSQNPRHKITKRGQNVTFRCDPISEHNRLYWYRQTLGQGPEFLTYFQNEAQLEKSRLLSDRFSAERPKGSFSTLEIQRTEQGDSAMYLCASSSQARFNEQFFGPGTRLTVL.

The rearrangement joins TRBV7-9 to TRBJ1-1; D may be TRBD1 (5 bases). Trimming pared 3 bases from V and 4 bases from J, leaving 15 bases between. The CDR3 is 15 amino acids. Per the germline V gene, CDR1 is SEHNR and CDR2 is FQNEAQ (reference sequence). Here the CDR3 DNA reads TGTGCCAGCAGCTTTATGTGGGGCATGAGCACTGAAGCTTTCTTT. This translates into CASSFMWGMSTEAFF.

The rearrangement links TRBV20-1 to TRBJ1-1; D is undetermined. Germline lookup yields CDR1 DFQATT and CDR2 SNEGSKA (reference sequence). CDR3 length: 10 amino acids. The germline V and J ends were trimmed by 0 bases and 9 bases, with 5 bases remaining between them. In DNA form, the CDR3 reads TGCAGTGCTAGAGAGGGCCAAGCTTTCTTT. The encoded protein is CSAREGQAFF.

V usage is TRBV5-6 and J usage is TRBJ2-5; TRBD1 matches 9 bases. The DNA end is more similar to TRBJ2-7, so the J call may be wrong. Per germline, CDR1 SGHDT and CDR2 YYEEEE. The CDR3 covers 15 residues. CDR3 sequence reads: CASSPPGQGSYEQYF. CDR3 nucleotides: TGTGCCAGCAGCCCCCCGGGACAGGGTTCCTACGAGCAGTACTTC.

In this sample, this clone turned up a few times. This chain connects TRBV28 to TRBJ2-1; 8 nucleotides match TRBD2. Trimming removed 4 bases from V and 2 bases from J; junction bases left unmatched: 1. The germline V gene encodes CDR1 MDHEN and CDR2 SYDVKM. CDR3 size: 14 residues. The CDR3 loop is CASSSGGTYNEQFF. As DNA, the CDR3 is TGTGCCAGCAGTTCGGGAGGGACCTACAATGAGCAGTTCTTC.

The rearrangement uses TRBV11-1 and TRBJ1-2, with 7 bases aligning to TRBD1. Germline CDR1 and CDR2: SGHAT and FQDESV (reference sequence). Trimming cost V 2 bases and J 5 bases; bases outside gene matches: 2. This CDR3 is 13 amino acids long. The CDR3 spells CASSLTGEYGYTF. The CDR3 DNA reads as TGTGCCAGCAGCTTAACAGGGGAGTATGGCTACACCTTC.

The chain combines TRBV19 with TRBJ1-5, with a weak D call TRBD1 (5 bases). This CDR3 region has 18 residues. V was clipped by 3 bases and J by 1 base, with 19 bases between them. Per germline, CDR1 LNHDA and CDR2 SQIVND (reference sequence). CDR3 in DNA: TGTGCCAGTAGTATCTCGGTTGTAGGGGCGGAGAGCAATCAGCCCCAGCATTTT. Encoded protein: CASSISVVGAESNQPQHF.

V and J are TRBV19 and TRBJ2-5; maybe TRBD1 (5 bases). The germline V gene encodes CDR1 LNHDA and CDR2 SQIVND (reference sequence). Trimming took off 2 bases at V and 4 bases at J, with 14 bases between the two ends. The CDR3 is 15 residues long. CDR3 protein: CASSIRGRLGETQYF. CDR3 bases: TGTGCCAGTAGTATAAGGGGCCGCCTGGGAGAGACCCAGTACTTC. The complete variable domain, with remaining parts taken from reference TRBV19 and TRBJ2-5, reads DGGITQSPKYLFRKEGQNVTLSCEQNLNHDAMYWYRQDPGQGLRLIYYSQIVNDFQKGDIAEGYSVSREKKESFPLTVTSAQKNPTAFYLCASSIRGRLGETQYFGPGTRLLVL.

This rearrangement joins TRBV7-9 to TRBJ1-6, with D unclear. The V and J ends lost 5 bases and 12 bases respectively, with 17 bases between them. Germline assignment: CDR1 SEHNR and CDR2 FQNEAQ (reference sequence). CDR3 length equals 14 residues. CDR3 sequence reads: CASSQMSGGGPLHF. In nucleotides, the CDR3 is TGTGCCAGCAGCCAGATGTCGGGCGGTGGACCCCTCCACTTT. The entire variable domain, with the rest obtained from reference TRBV7-9 and TRBJ1-6, is as follows: DTGVSQNPRHKITKRGQNVTFRCDPISEHNRLYWYRQTLGQGPEFLTYFQNEAQLEKSRLLSDRFSAERPKGSFSTLEIQRTEQGDSAMYLCASSQMSGGGPLHFGNGTRLTVT.

This clone was found a few times. The chain has TRBV7-2 and TRBJ2-7, with 11 nucleotides matching TRBD2. The length of the CDR3 is 15 residues. Germline V gene data show CDR1 as SGHTA and CDR2 as FQGNSA. V gave up 5 bases and J gave up 8 bases; unmatched junction bases: 11. The CDR3 spells CASSHTRLAGTQQYF. The CDR3 DNA reads TGTGCCAGCAGCCATACTCGACTAGCGGGGACGCAGCAGTACTTC.

The rearrangement links TRBV4-3 to TRBJ2-1; TRBD2 matches 10 bases. The CDR3 spans 16 residues. With V trimmed by 4 bases and J by 4 bases, 7 bases remained unmatched. The germline CDR1 and CDR2 sequences are LGHNA and YSLEER. CDR3 sequence reads: CASSPLTSGRYNEQFF. The CDR3 bases are TGCGCCAGCAGCCCTCTGACTAGCGGGCGTTACAATGAGCAGTTCTTC.

This chain links TRBV5-8 with TRBJ2-2; D unresolved. This CDR3 has 11 amino acids. Trimming removed 0 bases from V and 9 bases from J, with 3 bases in between. CDR1 and CDR2 (germline): SGHTS, YDEGEE. CDR3 DNA sequence: TGTGCCAGCAGCTTGGAATGGGAGCTGTTTTTT. Amino acids: CASSLEWELFF.

The J gene is TRBJ1-1, the V gene TRBV29-1, with no clear D. V was pared by 2 bases and J by 6 bases, with 13 bases between. Germline V gene sequence: CDR1 SQVTM, CDR2 ANQGSEA. This CDR3 has 13 amino acids. The CDR3, as DNA: TGCAGCGTTGAATTTAGGGTCGGAGCTGAAGCTTTCTTT. This gives the protein CSVEFRVGAEAFF.

This clone was counted a single time. The V gene is TRBV5-1, the J gene TRBJ2-3, with a tentative D call TRBD2 (6 bases). The ends were cut back, 10 bases at V and 6 bases at J, with 18 bases in the middle. CDR1 and CDR2 from the germline V gene are SGHRS and YFSETQ. This CDR3 is built from 13 residues. This CDR3 is CALIRLGRDTQYF. In DNA form, the CDR3 reads TGCGCCTTAATCAGGCTAGGGAGGGATACGCAGTATTTT.

V usage is TRBV28 and J usage is TRBJ1-1; TRBD1 is a possible D gene (6 bases). Trimming pared 6 bases from V and 5 bases from J, leaving 10 bases between. This CDR3 comprises 12 residues. Germline V lookup: CDR1 MDHEN, CDR2 SYDVKM. The CDR3 coding sequence is TGTGCCAGCAGACTAGGGACAACTGAAGCTTTCTTT. This encodes CASRLGTTEAFF.

This clone showed up just a few times. The chain links TRBV5-1 to TRBJ1-1; the D is unclear. In germline, CDR1 is SGHRS, CDR2 YFSETQ. The CDR3 is 14 amino acids. V was trimmed by 2 bases and J by 4 bases, leaving 12 bases between them. CDR3 in DNA: TGCGCCAGCAGCTTAGAATTGTGGGGCACTGAAGCTTTCTTT. Amino acid sequence: CASSLELWGTEAFF.

The rearrangement uses TRBV29-1 and TRBJ1-2; D gene unclear. Per the germline V gene, CDR1 is SQVTM and CDR2 is ANQGSEA. This CDR3 is 12 amino acids long. V shed 3 bases and J shed 3 bases, with 8 bases lying between them. The CDR3 loop reads CSVERIYYGYTF. CDR3 sequence (DNA): TGCAGCGTTGAGAGGATCTACTATGGCTACACCTTC.

J is TRBJ2-5 and V is TRBV11-2, with D uncertain. The CDR3 spans 13 residues. Germline V gene data show CDR1 as SGHAT and CDR2 as FQNNGV. V was clipped by 5 bases and J by 2 bases, with 9 bases between them. This chain's CDR3 is CASSRGSQETQYF. For the CDR3, the DNA is TGTGCCAGCAGCCGTGGTTCGCAAGAGACCCAGTACTTC.

V usage is TRBV11-2 and J usage is TRBJ1-5, with 7 bases identical to TRBD1. The CDR3 loop spans 15 amino acids. Losses at the gene ends were 5 bases for V and 0 bases for J; bases not matched to a gene: 4. The germline V gene has CDR1 SGHAT and CDR2 FQNNGV. The CDR3 loop reads CASSDREYSNQPQHF. In DNA, the CDR3 is TGTGCCAGCAGCGACAGGGAATATAGCAATCAGCCCCAGCATTTT.

The J gene is TRBJ1-5, the V gene TRBV6-5; possibly TRBD1 for D (5 bases). CDR1 and CDR2 from the germline V gene are MNHEY and SVGAGI. The CDR3 contains 15 residues. V was clipped by 4 bases and J by 0 bases, with 10 bases between them. CDR3 nucleotide sequence: TGTGCCAGCAGTTCTGACAGCTATAGCAATCAGCCCCAGCATTTT. It codes for CASSSDSYSNQPQHF.

Only one count was recorded for this clone. This rearrangement joins TRBV6-4 to TRBJ2-1; 9 bases map to TRBD2. CDR1 MRHNA and CDR2 SNTAGT come from the germline V gene. This CDR3 contains 16 residues. V shed 4 bases and J 0 bases; nucleotides not matched to a gene: 4. CDR3 nucleotides: TGTGCCAGCAGTGCATATAGCGGGGGCTCCTACAATGAGCAGTTCTTC. Translation: CASSAYSGGSYNEQFF.

This clone was detected only a few times. This chain joins TRBV27 and TRBJ1-5; perhaps TRBD1 as D (6 bases). V was shortened by 4 bases and J by 5 bases, with 18 bases between the two germline ends. CDR3 length equals 16 residues. CDR1 and CDR2 (germline): MNHEY, SMNVEV (reference sequence). The chain's CDR3 is CASSSTQGRTDQPQHF. Written as DNA, the CDR3 is TGTGCCAGCAGTTCGACTCAGGGGCGAACGGATCAGCCCCAGCATTTT.

This sequence joins TRBV28 and TRBJ1-5; D may be TRBD1 (6 bases). The CDR3 contains 17 residues. V shed 6 bases and J shed 0 bases, with 18 bases lying between them. In germline, CDR1 is MDHEN, CDR2 SYDVKM. CDR3 amino acids: CASSNPRTAYSNQPQHF. The CDR3 region has the DNA TGTGCCAGCAGCAATCCGAGGACAGCTTATAGCAATCAGCCCCAGCATTTT.

This clone has just a few counts. The chain joins TRBV20-1 to TRBJ1-1; D uncertain. Germline V gene lookup returns CDR1 DFQATT and CDR2 SNEGSKA (reference sequence). V was shortened by 3 bases and J by 1 base, with 3 bases between the two germline ends. The CDR3 consists of 11 residues. CDR3 coding DNA: TGCAGTGCTAGTAAGAACACTGAAGCTTTCTTT. Translation gives CSASKNTEAFF.

This clone was found once. The chain links TRBV7-2 to TRBJ2-1, with D hard to call. CDR1 and CDR2 (germline): SGHTA, FQGNSA. V gave up 7 bases and J gave up 5 bases, with 9 bases separating them. The CDR3 is 12 amino acids. As DNA, the CDR3 is TGTGCCAGCACATTTGCCGACAATGAGCAGTTCTTC. This translates into CASTFADNEQFF.

The V call is TRBV28, the J call TRBJ2-1, with a tentative D call TRBD2 (6 bases). This CDR3 has 15 amino acids. The ends were cut back, 7 bases at V and 0 bases at J, with 13 bases in the middle. The germline gives CDR1 MDHEN, CDR2 SYDVKM. The CDR3 DNA sequence: TGTGCCAGCAACAACGGCGGGACCTCCTACAATGAGCAGTTCTTC. Translated, it gives CASNNGGTSYNEQFF.

This rearrangement joins TRBV5-1 to TRBJ1-1; D is unclear. The CDR3 spans 15 residues. V lost 2 bases and J lost 5, with 16 bases in between. Germline lookup yields CDR1 SGHRS and CDR2 YFSETQ. CDR3 in DNA: TGCGCCAGCAGCTTAGGAGCTGGAGTTGGTACTGAAGCTTTCTTT. Protein sequence: CASSLGAGVGTEAFF.

The chain recombines TRBV11-1 with TRBJ1-5; D not resolved. The CDR3 is 12 amino acids. Trimming pared 4 bases from V and 5 bases from J, leaving 6 bases between. Germline CDR1 is SGHAT and CDR2 is FQDESV (reference sequence). Here the CDR3 reads CASSSDDQPQHF. Here the CDR3 DNA reads TGTGCCAGCAGCTCTGATGATCAGCCCCAGCATTTT.